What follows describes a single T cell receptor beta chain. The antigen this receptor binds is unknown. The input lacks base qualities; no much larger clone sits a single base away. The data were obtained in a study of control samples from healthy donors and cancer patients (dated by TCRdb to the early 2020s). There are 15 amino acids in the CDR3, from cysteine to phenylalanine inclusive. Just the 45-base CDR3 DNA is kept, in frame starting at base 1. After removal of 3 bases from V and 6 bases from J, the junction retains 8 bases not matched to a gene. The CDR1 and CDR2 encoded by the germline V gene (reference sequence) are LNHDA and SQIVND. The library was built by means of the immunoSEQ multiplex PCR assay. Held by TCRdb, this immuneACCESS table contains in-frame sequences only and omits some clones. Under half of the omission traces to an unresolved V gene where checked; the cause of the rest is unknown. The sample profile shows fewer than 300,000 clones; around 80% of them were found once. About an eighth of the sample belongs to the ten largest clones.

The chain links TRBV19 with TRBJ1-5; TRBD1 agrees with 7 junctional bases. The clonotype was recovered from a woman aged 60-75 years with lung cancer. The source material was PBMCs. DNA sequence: TGTGCCAGTAGTATGGTGACAGGGTGGGGTCAGCCCCAGCATTTT. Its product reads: CASSMVTGWGQPQHF.